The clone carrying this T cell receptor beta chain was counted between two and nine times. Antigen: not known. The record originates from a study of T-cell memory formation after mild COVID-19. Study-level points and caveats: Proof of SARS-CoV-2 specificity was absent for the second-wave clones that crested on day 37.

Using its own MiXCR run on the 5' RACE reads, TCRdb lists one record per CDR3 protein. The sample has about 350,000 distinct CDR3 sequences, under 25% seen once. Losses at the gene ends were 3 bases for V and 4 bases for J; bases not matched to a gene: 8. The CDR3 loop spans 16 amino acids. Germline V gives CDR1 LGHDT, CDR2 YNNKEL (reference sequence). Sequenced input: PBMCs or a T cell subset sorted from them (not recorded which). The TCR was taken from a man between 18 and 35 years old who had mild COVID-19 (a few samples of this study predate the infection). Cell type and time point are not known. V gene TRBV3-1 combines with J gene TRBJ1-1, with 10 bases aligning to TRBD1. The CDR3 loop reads CASSHGTGVWFTEAFF. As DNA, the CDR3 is TGTGCCAGCAGCCACGGGACAGGGGTATGGTTCACTGAAGCTTTCTTT.